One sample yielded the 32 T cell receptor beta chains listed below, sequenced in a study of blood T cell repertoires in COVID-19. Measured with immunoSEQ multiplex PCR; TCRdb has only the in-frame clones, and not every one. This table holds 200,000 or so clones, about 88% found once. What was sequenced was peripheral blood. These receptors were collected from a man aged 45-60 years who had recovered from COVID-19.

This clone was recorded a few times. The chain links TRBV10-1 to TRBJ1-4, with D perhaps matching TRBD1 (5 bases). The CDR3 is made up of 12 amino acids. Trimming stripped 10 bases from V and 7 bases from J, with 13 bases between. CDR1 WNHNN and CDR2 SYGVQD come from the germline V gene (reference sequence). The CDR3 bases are TGCGCCAACTCGGGGGGGGTTGAAAAACTGTTTTTT. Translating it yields CANSGGVEKLFF.

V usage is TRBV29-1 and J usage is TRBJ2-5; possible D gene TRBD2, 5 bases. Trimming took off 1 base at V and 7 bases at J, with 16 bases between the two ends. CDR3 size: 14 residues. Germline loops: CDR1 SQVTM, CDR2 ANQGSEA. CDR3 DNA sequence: TGCAGCGTTGAAGCTGAGCTAGCTGGAGGGACCCAGTACTTC. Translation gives CSVEAELAGGTQYF.

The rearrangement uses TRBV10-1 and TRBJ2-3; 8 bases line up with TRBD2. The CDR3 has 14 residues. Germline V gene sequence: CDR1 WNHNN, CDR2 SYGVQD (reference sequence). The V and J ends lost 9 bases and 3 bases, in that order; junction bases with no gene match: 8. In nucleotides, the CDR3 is TGCGCCAGGTCGACGGGAGGGGAGACAGATACGCAGTATTTT. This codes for CARSTGGETDTQYF.

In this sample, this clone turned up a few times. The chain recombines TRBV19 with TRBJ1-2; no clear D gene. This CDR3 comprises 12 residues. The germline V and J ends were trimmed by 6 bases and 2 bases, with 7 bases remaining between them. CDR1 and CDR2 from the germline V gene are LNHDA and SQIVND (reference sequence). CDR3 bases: TGTGCCAGTAGCCCCGGGAACTATGGCTACACCTTC. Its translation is CASSPGNYGYTF.

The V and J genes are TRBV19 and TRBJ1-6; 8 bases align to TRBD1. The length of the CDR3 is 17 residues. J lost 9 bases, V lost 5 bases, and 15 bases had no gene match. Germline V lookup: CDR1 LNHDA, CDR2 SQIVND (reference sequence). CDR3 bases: TGTGCCAGTAGTGTTTCAACGGACAGGGCCATCCGTTCACCCCTCCACTTT. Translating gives CASSVSTDRAIRSPLHF.

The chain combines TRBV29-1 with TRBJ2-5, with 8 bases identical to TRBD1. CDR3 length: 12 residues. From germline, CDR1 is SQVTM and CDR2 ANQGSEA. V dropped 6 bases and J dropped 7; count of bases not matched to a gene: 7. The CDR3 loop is CSVGTGYGTQYF. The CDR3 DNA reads TGCAGCGTCGGGACAGGCTACGGGACCCAGTACTTC.

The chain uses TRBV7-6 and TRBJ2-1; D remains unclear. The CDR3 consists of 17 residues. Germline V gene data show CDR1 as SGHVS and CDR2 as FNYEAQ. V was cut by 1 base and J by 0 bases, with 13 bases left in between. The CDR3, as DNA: TGTGCCAGCAGCTTAGAAGTGGGCACGATCTCCTACAATGAGCAGTTCTTC. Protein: CASSLEVGTISYNEQFF.

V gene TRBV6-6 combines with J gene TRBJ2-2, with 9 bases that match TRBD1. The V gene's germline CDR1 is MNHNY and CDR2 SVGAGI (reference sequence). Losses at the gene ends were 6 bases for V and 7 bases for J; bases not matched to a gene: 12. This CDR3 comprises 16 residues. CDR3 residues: CASSPPGTGKIGELFF. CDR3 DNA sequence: TGTGCCAGCAGCCCCCCCGGGACAGGGAAGATCGGGGAGCTGTTTTTT.

Here the CDR3 reads CASRSGSTEAFF. The CDR3 DNA reads as TGTGCCAGCAGATCGGGGTCCACTGAAGCTTTCTTT. This chain links TRBV6-5 with TRBJ1-1, with unresolved D. This CDR3 has 12 residues. Germline lookup yields CDR1 MNHEY and CDR2 SVGAGI. V was clipped by 6 bases and J by 4 bases, with 9 bases between them.

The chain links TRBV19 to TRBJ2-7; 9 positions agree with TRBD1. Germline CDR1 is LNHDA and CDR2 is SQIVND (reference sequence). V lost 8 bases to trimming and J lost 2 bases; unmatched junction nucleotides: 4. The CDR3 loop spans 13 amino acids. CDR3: CASARDRAYEQYF. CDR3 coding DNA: TGTGCCAGTGCACGGGACAGGGCCTACGAGCAGTACTTC.

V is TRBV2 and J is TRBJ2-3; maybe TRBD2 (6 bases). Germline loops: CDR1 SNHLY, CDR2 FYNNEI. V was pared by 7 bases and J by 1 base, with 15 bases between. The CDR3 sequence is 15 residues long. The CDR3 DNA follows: TGTGCCAGCACCGCGGGGCGGCACGGCACAGATACGCAGTATTTT. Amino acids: CASTAGRHGTDTQYF. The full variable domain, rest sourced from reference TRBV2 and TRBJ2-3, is EPEVTQTPSHQVTQMGQEVILRCVPISNHLYFYWYRQILGQKVEFLVSFYNNEISEKSEIFDDQFSVERPDGSNFTLKIRSTKLEDSAMYFCASTAGRHGTDTQYFGPGTRLTVL.

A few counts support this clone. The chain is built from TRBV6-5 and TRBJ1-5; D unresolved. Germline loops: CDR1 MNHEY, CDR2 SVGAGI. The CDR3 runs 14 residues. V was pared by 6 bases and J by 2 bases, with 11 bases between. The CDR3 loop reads CASREYLGNQPQHF. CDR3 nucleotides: TGTGCCAGCAGGGAGTATTTGGGCAATCAGCCCCAGCATTTT.

CDR3 residues: CASSHKTSGPVTDTQYF. CDR3 coding DNA: TGTGCCAGCAGCCATAAGACTAGCGGCCCTGTCACAGATACGCAGTATTTT. The chain recombines TRBV11-2 with TRBJ2-3; 9 positions agree with TRBD2. The J segment lost 2 bases and the V segment lost 5 bases, leaving 11 bases of the junction unmatched. The CDR3 has 17 amino acids. Germline loops: CDR1 SGHAT, CDR2 FQNNGV.

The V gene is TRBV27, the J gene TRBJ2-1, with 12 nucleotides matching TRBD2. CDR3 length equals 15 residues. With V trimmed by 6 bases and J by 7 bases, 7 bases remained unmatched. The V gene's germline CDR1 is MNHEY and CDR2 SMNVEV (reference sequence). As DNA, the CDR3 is TGTGCCAGCAGGGCGAGGACTAGCGGGAAAAATGAGCAGTTCTTC. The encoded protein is CASRARTSGKNEQFF.

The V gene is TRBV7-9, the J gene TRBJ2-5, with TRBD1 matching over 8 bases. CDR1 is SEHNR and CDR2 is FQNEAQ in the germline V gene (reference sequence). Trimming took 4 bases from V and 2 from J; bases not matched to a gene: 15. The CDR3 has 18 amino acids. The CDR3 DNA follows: TGTGCCAGCAGCTCAGGGGCCTACGGGACAGGAGTACAAGAGACCCAGTACTTC. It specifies CASSSGAYGTGVQETQYF.

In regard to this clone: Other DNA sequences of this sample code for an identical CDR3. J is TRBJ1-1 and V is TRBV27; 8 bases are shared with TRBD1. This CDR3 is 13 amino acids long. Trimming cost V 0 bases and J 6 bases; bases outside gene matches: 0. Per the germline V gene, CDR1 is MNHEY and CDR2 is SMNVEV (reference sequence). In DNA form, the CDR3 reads TGTGCCAGCAGTTTATCACAGGGGGCTGAAGCTTTCTTT. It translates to CASSLSQGAEAFF.

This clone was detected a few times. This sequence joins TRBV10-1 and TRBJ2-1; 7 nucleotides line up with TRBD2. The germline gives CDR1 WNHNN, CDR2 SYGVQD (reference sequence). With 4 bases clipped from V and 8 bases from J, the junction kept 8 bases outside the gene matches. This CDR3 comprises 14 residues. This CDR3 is CASSAEGRADEQFF. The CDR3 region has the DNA TGCGCCAGCAGTGCCGAGGGGAGGGCCGATGAGCAGTTCTTC.

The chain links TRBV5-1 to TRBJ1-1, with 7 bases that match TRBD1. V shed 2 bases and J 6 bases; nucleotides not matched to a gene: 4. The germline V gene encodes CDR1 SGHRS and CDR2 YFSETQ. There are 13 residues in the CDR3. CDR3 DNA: TGCGCCAGCAGCTTTGGACAGGACTCTGAAGCTTTCTTT. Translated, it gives CASSFGQDSEAFF.

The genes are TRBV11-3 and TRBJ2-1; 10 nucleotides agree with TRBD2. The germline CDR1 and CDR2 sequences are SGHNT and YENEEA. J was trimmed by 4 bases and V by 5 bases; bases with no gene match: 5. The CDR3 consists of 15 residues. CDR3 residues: CASSLTSGMYNEQFF. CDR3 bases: TGTGCCAGCAGCCTCACTAGCGGGATGTACAATGAGCAGTTCTTC. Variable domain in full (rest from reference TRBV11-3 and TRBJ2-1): EAGVVQSPRYKIIEKKQPVAFWCNPISGHNTLYWYLQNLGQGPELLIRYENEEAVDDSQLPKDRFSAERLKGVDSTLKIQPAELGDSAVYLCASSLTSGMYNEQFFGPGTRLTVL.

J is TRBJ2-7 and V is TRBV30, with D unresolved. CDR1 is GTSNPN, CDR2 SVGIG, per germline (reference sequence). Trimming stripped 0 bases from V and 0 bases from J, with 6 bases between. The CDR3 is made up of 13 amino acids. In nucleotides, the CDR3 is TGTGCCTGGAGTGTACTGAACTCCTACGAGCAGTACTTC. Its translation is CAWSVLNSYEQYF.

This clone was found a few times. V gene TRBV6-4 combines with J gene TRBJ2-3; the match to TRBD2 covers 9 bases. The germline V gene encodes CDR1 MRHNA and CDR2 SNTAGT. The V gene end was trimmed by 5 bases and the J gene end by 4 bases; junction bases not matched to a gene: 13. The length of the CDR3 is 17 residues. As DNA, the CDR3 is TGTGCCAGCAGTCCCGGATCGGGGACTAGCCTACCAGATACGCAGTATTTT. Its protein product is CASSPGSGTSLPDTQYF.

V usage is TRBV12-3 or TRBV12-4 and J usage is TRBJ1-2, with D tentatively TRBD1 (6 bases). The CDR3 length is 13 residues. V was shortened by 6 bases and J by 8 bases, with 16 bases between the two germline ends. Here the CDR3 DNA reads TGTGCCAGCAGCGTCGACAGGTACTGGGGCTACACCTTC. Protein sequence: CASSVDRYWGYTF.

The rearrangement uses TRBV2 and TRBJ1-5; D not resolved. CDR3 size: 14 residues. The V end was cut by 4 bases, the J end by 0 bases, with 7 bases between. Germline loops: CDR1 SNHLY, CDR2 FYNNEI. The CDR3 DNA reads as TGTGCCAGCAGTGCGGACTATAGCAATCAGCCCCAGCATTTT. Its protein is CASSADYSNQPQHF.

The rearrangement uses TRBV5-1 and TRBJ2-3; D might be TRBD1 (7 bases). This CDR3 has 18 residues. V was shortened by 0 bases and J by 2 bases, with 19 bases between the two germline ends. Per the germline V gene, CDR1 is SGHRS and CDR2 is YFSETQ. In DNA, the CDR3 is TGCGCCAGCAGCTTGGAGGGTTTGGAGGGGGCCTCCACAGATACGCAGTATTTT. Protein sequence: CASSLEGLEGASTDTQYF. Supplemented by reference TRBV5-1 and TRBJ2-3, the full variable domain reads KAGVTQTPRYLIKTRGQQVTLSCSPISGHRSVSWYQQTPGQGLQFLFEYFSETQRNKGNFPGRFSGRQFSNSRSEMNVSTLELGDSALYLCASSLEGLEGASTDTQYFGPGTRLTVL.

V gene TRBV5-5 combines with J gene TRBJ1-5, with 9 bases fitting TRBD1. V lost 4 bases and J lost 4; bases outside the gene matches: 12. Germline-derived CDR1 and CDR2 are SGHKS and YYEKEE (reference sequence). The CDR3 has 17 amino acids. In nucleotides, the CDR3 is TGTGCCAGCAGCGCCAGATCGGGACAGGGAGGGAATCAGCCCCAGCATTTT. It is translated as CASSARSGQGGNQPQHF. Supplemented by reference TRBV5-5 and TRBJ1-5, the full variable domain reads DAGVTQSPTHLIKTRGQQVTLRCSPISGHKSVSWYQQVLGQGPQFIFQYYEKEERGRGNFPDRFSARQFPNYSSELNVNALLLGDSALYLCASSARSGQGGNQPQHFGDGTRLSIL.

CDR3 DNA: TGCGCCAGCAGGACGGGACAGGGTTACGAGCAGTACTTC. Translation gives CASRTGQGYEQYF. The rearrangement uses TRBV5-1 and TRBJ2-7, with 9 nucleotides matching TRBD1. V lost 5 bases, J lost 4 bases, and 4 bases stayed unmatched. The V gene's germline CDR1 is SGHRS and CDR2 YFSETQ. The length of the CDR3 is 13 residues.

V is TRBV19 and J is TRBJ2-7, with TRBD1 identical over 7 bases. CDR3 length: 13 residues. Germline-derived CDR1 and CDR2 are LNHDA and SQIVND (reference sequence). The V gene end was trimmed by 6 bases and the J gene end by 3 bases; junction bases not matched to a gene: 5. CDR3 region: CASRRPGGYEQYF. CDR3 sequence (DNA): TGTGCCAGTAGGAGGCCAGGGGGCTACGAGCAGTACTTC.

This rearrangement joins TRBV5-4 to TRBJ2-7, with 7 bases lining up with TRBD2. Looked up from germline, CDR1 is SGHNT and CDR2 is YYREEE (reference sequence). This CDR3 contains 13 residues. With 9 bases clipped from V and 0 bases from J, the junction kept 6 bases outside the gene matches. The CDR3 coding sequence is TGTGCCATCGGACCGGGGGGCTCCTACGAGCAGTACTTC. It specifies CAIGPGGSYEQYF.

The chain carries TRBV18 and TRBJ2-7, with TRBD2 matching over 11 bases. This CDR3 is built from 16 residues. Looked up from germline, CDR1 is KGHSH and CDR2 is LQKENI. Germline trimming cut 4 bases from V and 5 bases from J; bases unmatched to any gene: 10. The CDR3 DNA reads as TGTGCCAGCTCACTGGCTAGCGGGAGGATCTACCACGAGCAGTACTTC. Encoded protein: CASSLASGRIYHEQYF.

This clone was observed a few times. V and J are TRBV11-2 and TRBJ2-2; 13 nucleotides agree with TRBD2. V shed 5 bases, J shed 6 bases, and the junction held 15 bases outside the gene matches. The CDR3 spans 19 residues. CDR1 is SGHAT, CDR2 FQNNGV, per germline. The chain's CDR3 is CASSGRLAGGLTGSGELFF. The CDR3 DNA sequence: TGTGCCAGCAGCGGACGACTAGCGGGAGGCCTCACAGGCTCCGGGGAGCTGTTTTTT.

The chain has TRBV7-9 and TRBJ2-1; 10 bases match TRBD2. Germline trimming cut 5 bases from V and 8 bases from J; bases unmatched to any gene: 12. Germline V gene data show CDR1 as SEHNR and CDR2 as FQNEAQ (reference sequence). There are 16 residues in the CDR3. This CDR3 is CASSQLGSGRGDEQFF. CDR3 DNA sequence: TGTGCCAGCAGCCAACTGGGGAGCGGGAGGGGCGATGAGCAGTTCTTC.

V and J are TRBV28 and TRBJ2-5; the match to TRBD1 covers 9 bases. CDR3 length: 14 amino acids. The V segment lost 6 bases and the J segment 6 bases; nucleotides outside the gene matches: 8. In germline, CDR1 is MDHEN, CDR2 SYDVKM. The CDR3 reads CASSPDRGIKTQYF. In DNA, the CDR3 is TGTGCCAGCAGCCCCGACAGGGGGATTAAGACCCAGTACTTC.